Listed here are 24 T cell receptor beta chains from one sample, sequenced in a study of CD8 T cells in ankylosing spondylitis. Their cognate antigens are unknown. TCRdb reprocessed the 5' RACE reads with MiXCR, giving one entry per CDR3 protein. Here the sample spans roughly 370,000 distinct CDR3 sequences, approximately 20% being singletons. Study observations and caveats: For ankylosing spondylitis blood, a TCR beta motif of 8 or 9 highly homologous variants appeared characteristic.

The sequencing sample was made of blood, either unsorted or a sorted T cell fraction (not recorded which). These receptors were taken from a male donor with ankylosing spondylitis.

This chain's CDR3 is CASSVGLAGDTQYF. DNA for the CDR3: TGTGCCAGCAGTGTCGGACTAGCCGGAGATACGCAGTATTTT. The chain links TRBV2 to TRBJ2-3; 8 nucleotides match TRBD2. Trimming took 4 bases from V and 5 from J; bases not matched to a gene: 5. CDR1 SNHLY and CDR2 FYNNEI come from the germline V gene. The CDR3 has 14 amino acids.

The chain links TRBV20-1 to TRBJ2-1; 8 positions agree with TRBD2. Germline V lookup: CDR1 DFQATT, CDR2 SNEGSKA (reference sequence). Trimming cost V 0 bases and J 9 bases; bases outside gene matches: 16. CDR3 length equals 17 residues. The CDR3 is CSARDRTPGPGGGEQFF. The CDR3 bases are TGCAGTGCTAGAGATCGAACCCCCGGGCCGGGGGGGGGTGAGCAGTTCTTC.

The chain links TRBV10-3 to TRBJ2-7; D is unclear. In germline, CDR1 is ENHRY, CDR2 SYGVKD. Trimming pared 5 bases from V and 7 bases from J, leaving 15 bases between. The CDR3 has 13 amino acids. Written as DNA, the CDR3 is TGTGCCATCAGTCTAGAACCTATCGGAGAGCAGTACTTC. The encoded protein is CAISLEPIGEQYF.

V gene TRBV4-2 combines with J gene TRBJ2-3, with 10 nucleotides matching TRBD2. This CDR3 is 19 amino acids long. Germline-derived CDR1 and CDR2 are LGHNA and YNFKEQ. V gave up 0 bases and J gave up 4 bases; unmatched junction bases: 13. The CDR3 nucleotides are TGTGCCAGCAGCCAAGATAGTAGGGTAGCGGGAGGTTGGGCAGATACGCAGTATTTT. Its translation is CASSQDSRVAGGWADTQYF.

This rearrangement joins TRBV12-3 or TRBV12-4 to TRBJ2-3, with D maybe TRBD1 (7 bases). This CDR3 is built from 15 residues. V lost 6 bases and J lost 2, with 15 bases in between. CDR3 loop: CASSPGGRYTDTQYF. Here the CDR3 DNA reads TGTGCCAGCAGCCCAGGGGGGCGGTACACAGATACGCAGTATTTT.

V usage is TRBV11-3 and J usage is TRBJ2-1; a possible D gene is TRBD2 (5 bases). Germline V lookup: CDR1 SGHNT, CDR2 YENEEA. The CDR3 spans 15 residues. Trimming cost V 5 bases and J 5 bases, with 16 bases left between them. CDR3 sequence (DNA): TGTGCCAGCAGCGGACGGGTGGCGGGCGACAATGAGCAGTTCTTC. Its protein is CASSGRVAGDNEQFF.

CDR3 nucleotide sequence: TGCGCCAGCAGCCTAAACAGGCTAACTAATGAAAAACTGTTTTTT. It codes for CASSLNRLTNEKLFF. The chain links TRBV5-1 to TRBJ1-4; D perhaps matches TRBD1 (5 bases). This CDR3 comprises 15 residues. From germline, CDR1 is SGHRS and CDR2 YFSETQ. V was clipped by 4 bases and J by 1 base, with 11 bases between them. The variable domain in full, completed from reference TRBV5-1 and TRBJ1-4, reads KAGVTQTPRYLIKTRGQQVTLSCSPISGHRSVSWYQQTPGQGLQFLFEYFSETQRNKGNFPGRFSGRQFSNSRSEMNVSTLELGDSALYLCASSLNRLTNEKLFFGSGTQLSVL.

CDR3 loop: CASSPLSLAGSYNEQFF. The CDR3 nucleotides are TGTGCCAGCAGCCCCCTCTCTCTAGCGGGCTCCTACAATGAGCAGTTCTTC. V is TRBV14 and J is TRBJ2-1; 8 bases are shared with TRBD2. In germline, CDR1 is SGHDN, CDR2 FVKESK. Unmatched junction bases numbered 8, after V lost 4 bases and J lost 0 bases. There are 17 residues in the CDR3.

V gene TRBV7-9 combines with J gene TRBJ2-1, with 11 bases fitting TRBD2. This CDR3 has 17 residues. In germline, CDR1 is SEHNR, CDR2 FQNEAQ (reference sequence). Trimming cost V 7 bases and J 8 bases; bases outside gene matches: 16. The CDR3 sequence: CASTLLTSGSRGDEQFF. The CDR3 region has the DNA TGTGCCAGCACCCTTCTCACTAGCGGGAGCCGTGGGGATGAGCAGTTCTTC.

The chain's CDR3 is CASTNGGRSNQPQHF. The CDR3 coding sequence is TGTGCCAGCACTAACGGAGGGCGGAGCAATCAGCCCCAGCATTTT. The chain uses TRBV2 and TRBJ1-5; D unclear. Germline V gene sequence: CDR1 SNHLY, CDR2 FYNNEI. The CDR3 totals 15 residues. V was cut by 7 bases and J by 1 base, with 14 bases left in between.

This clonotype has only a few counts. The genes are TRBV10-3 and TRBJ1-1; D is unresolved. The V end lost 3 bases, the J end lost 7 bases, and 6 bases lay between the germline ends. CDR3 size: 11 residues. Germline CDR1 ENHRY, CDR2 SYGVKD. The DNA of the CDR3 is TGTGCCATCAGTGAAGGGTATGAAGCTTTCTTT. Translation: CAISEGYEAFF.

The genes are TRBV18 and TRBJ2-7; 8 positions match TRBD2. The CDR3 loop spans 15 amino acids. Germline V lookup: CDR1 KGHSH, CDR2 LQKENI. V shed 6 bases, J shed 5 bases, and the junction held 12 bases outside the gene matches. The CDR3, as DNA: TGTGCCAGCTCCCGGGCTGACGGGAGGGCCGACGAGCAGTACTTC. It codes for CASSRADGRADEQYF.

The table lists this clonotype with a count of one. Relative to the germline gene, one junction end is altered; a read error may explain this. The J gene is TRBJ2-1, the V gene TRBV20-1; TRBD2 matches 12 bases. The CDR3 sequence is 13 residues long. The germline CDR1 and CDR2 sequences are DFQATT and SNEGSKA (reference sequence). The CDR3 spells CSALGLAGNERFF. The CDR3, as DNA: TGCAGTGCTCTTGGACTAGCGGGGAATGAGCGGTTCTTC.

The chain is built from TRBV20-1 and TRBJ1-1; 11 bases map to TRBD1. The CDR3 has 16 residues. With V trimmed by 5 bases and J by 1 base, 9 bases remained unmatched. Germline V gene sequence: CDR1 DFQATT, CDR2 SNEGSKA (reference sequence). CDR3 in DNA: TGCAGTGCTGGGGACGGGACAGGGGGAGGGAACACTGAAGCTTTCTTT. Protein product: CSAGDGTGGGNTEAFF.

This clonotype has just a few counts. V is TRBV10-3 and J is TRBJ1-6, with D perhaps matching TRBD1 (5 bases). The germline V gene encodes CDR1 ENHRY and CDR2 SYGVKD. V was cut by 10 bases and J by 0 bases, with 13 bases left in between. The CDR3 spans 15 residues. The CDR3 region has the DNA TGTGCCAGCGGGGACGGACGCTCCTATAATTCACCCCTCCACTTT. Its translation is CASGDGRSYNSPLHF.

This clonotype was observed a few times. The CDR3 coding sequence is TGTGCCAGCAGCTTACAGGATCTCGGGGACTATGGCTACACCTTC. This encodes CASSLQDLGDYGYTF. The chain couples TRBV7-6 to TRBJ1-2; D is undetermined. CDR1 SGHVS and CDR2 FNYEAQ come from the germline V gene. Between the trimmed V and J ends, which lost 2 bases and 3 bases, there was a span of 13 bases. The CDR3 totals 15 residues.

The chain employs TRBV9 and TRBJ2-1, with TRBD2 matching over 8 bases. Germline lookup yields CDR1 SGDLS and CDR2 YYNGEE. This CDR3 contains 16 residues. V lost 4 bases to trimming and J lost 4 bases; unmatched junction nucleotides: 10. CDR3: CASSPMAGGGYNEQFF. The CDR3 DNA is TGTGCCAGCAGCCCAATGGCGGGAGGTGGGTACAATGAGCAGTTCTTC.

The J gene is TRBJ2-1, the V gene TRBV20-1, with a tentative D call TRBD2 (7 bases). The CDR3 covers 16 residues. Germline loops: CDR1 DFQATT, CDR2 SNEGSKA (reference sequence). Trimming stripped 3 bases from V and 6 bases from J, with 21 bases between. CDR3 in DNA: TGCAGTGCTAGTTTACAGGGTCTAGCGGAGCTCAATGAGCAGTTCTTC. Protein product: CSASLQGLAELNEQFF.

This chain links TRBV28 with TRBJ2-7, with 8 bases matching TRBD1. This CDR3 comprises 14 residues. The germline V gene encodes CDR1 MDHEN and CDR2 SYDVKM. After removal of 7 bases from V and 0 bases from J, the junction contained 5 bases not matched to a gene. The CDR3 here is CASTPGGASYEQYF. CDR3 DNA: TGTGCCAGCACCCCAGGGGGCGCCTCCTACGAGCAGTACTTC.

The chain uses TRBV30 and TRBJ2-2; TRBD1 agrees at 9 bases. CDR1 and CDR2 from the germline V gene are GTSNPN and SVGIG (reference sequence). V was pared by 3 bases and J by 8 bases, with 4 bases of the junction left unmatched. The CDR3 covers 13 residues. CDR3 DNA sequence: TGTGCCTGGAGCGGCGGACAGGGGGGGGAGCTGTTTTTT. This translates into CAWSGGQGGELFF.

This clonotype turned up a few times. V usage is TRBV29-1 and J usage is TRBJ2-3; 11 nucleotides line up with TRBD2. Germline-derived CDR1 and CDR2 are SQVTM and ANQGSEA. The CDR3 extends over 17 amino acids. V shed 2 bases and J 0 bases; nucleotides not matched to a gene: 7. The CDR3 DNA is TGCAGCGTTGAAAAATACGGGACTAGCGGTAGCACAGATACGCAGTATTTT. Its protein product is CSVEKYGTSGSTDTQYF.

This clonotype was detected only a few times. The J gene is TRBJ1-1, the V gene TRBV20-1; D is ambiguous. Per the germline V gene, CDR1 is DFQATT and CDR2 is SNEGSKA (reference sequence). The CDR3 length is 12 residues. V was pared by 3 bases and J by 7 bases, with 12 bases between. Here the CDR3 reads CSARVSPLEAFF. The CDR3 DNA is TGCAGTGCTAGGGTGTCTCCACTTGAAGCTTTCTTT.

The chain uses TRBV12-3 or TRBV12-4 and TRBJ1-6; D not certain. V dropped 6 bases and J dropped 4 bases, with 7 bases sitting between them. There are 13 residues in the CDR3. The CDR3 sequence is CASRRSYNSPLHF. The CDR3 DNA is TGTGCCAGCAGAAGGTCATATAATTCACCCCTCCACTTT.

This clonotype occurred a few times. The V and J genes are TRBV4-3 and TRBJ2-2; D is unclear. The V end was cut by 0 bases, the J end by 4 bases, with 6 bases between. Germline values: CDR1 LGHNA, CDR2 YSLEER. The CDR3 contains 14 residues. The CDR3 is CASSQDVGTGELFF. In DNA, the CDR3 is TGCGCCAGCAGCCAAGATGTGGGCACCGGGGAGCTGTTTTTT.